A selection of T cell receptor beta chains follows, all from one sample in a study of regulatory T cells in long-lasting Graves disease. TCRdb analysed the multiplex PCR reads with MiXCR anew, one entry per CDR3 protein. The data show roughly 500,000 distinct CDR3 sequences, around 15% seen once. This sample also appeared in a second study, on T cells in Graves' hyperthyroidism and ophthalmopathy.

The input for sequencing was peripheral blood mononuclear cells (PBMCs), taken at new diagnosis, from a patient treated with antithyroid drugs. These receptors all come from a woman aged 45-60 years with Graves disease. CDR3s leave out the opening cysteine and the closing phenylalanine or tryptophan.

>TRBV3-1|TRBJ1-2
ASHSGDGGYYGYT
>TRBV28|TRBJ2-3
ASSLLTGTGGADTQY
>TRBV20-1|TRBJ1-3
SARDWGATEGGNTIY
>TRBV20-1|TRBJ1-5
SARDRGFNNQPQH
>TRBV28|TRBJ2-7
ASSGIAGTVTYEQY
>TRBV2|TRBJ1-2
ASITGTGGYGYT
>TRBV7-9|TRBJ2-7
ASSLVLQGDREQY
>TRBV5-1|TRBJ2-6
ASSRNRGISGANVLT
>TRBV18|TRBJ1-1
ASSPIQEQPEAF
>TRBV29-1|TRBJ1-3
SVDQGAAGNTIY
>TRBV28|TRBJ1-2
ASRKDRVFYGYT
>TRBV6-2/TRBV6-3|TRBJ2-1
ASRKPRQGLYNEQF
>TRBV20-1|TRBJ2-1
SARELDRGGSYNEQF
>TRBV9|TRBJ2-1
ASSAPQGGLRNEQF
>TRBV7-3|TRBJ2-7
ASSLDRDRFSEQY
>TRBV7-6|TRBJ2-2
ASSLFGGSNTGELF
>TRBV29-1|TRBJ1-1
SVDSEYEAF
>TRBV29-1|TRBJ1-1
SVTGNTEAF
>TRBV7-3|TRBJ2-1
ASSLSGATENEQF
>TRBV10-3|TRBJ1-2
AISDLGTANYGYT
>TRBV4-1|TRBJ2-7
ASSRGLAGDLDQY
>TRBV3-1|TRBJ2-5
ASSHGLAGELETQY
>TRBV7-2|TRBJ1-2
ASSLARTNYGYT
>TRBV7-2|TRBJ2-2
ASSLFSGSSGELF
>TRBV14|TRBJ2-5
ASSQARDRETQY
>TRBV12-3/TRBV12-4|TRBJ2-7
ASSLSRTGEEDEQY
>TRBV19|TRBJ2-3
ATRWSSTTDTQY
>TRBV5-1|TRBJ2-5
ASSSAGQGAVETQY
>TRBV5-1|TRBJ1-1
ASSLGDRAVQAF
>TRBV7-8|TRBJ1-6
ASSYRGGVDNSPLH
>TRBV28|TRBJ2-1
ASSLSPGTSGTFTYNEQF
>TRBV7-2|TRBJ2-1
ASRRPGLATDEQF
>TRBV7-7|TRBJ2-2
ASSFLVGAGELF
>TRBV7-6|TRBJ2-7
ASSLIGGDQY
>TRBV27|TRBJ2-3
ASSYRETDTQY